Sequencing of this TCR beta chain was carried out in a study of blood T cell repertoires in COVID-19. Turning to the study itself: Acute-phase and convalescent COVID-19 samples originated in the United States, Italy and Spain. PBMCs, B-cell-depleted T cells, or T cells provided the cDNA or gDNA that made up the material.

Per the study methods: Reference gene primers were amplified, and this amplification served to estimate nucleated cell counts. Libraries were prepared by immunoSEQ multiplex PCR; TCRdb keeps only in-frame clonotypes and omits some of them. From that table come the V and J calls and clone size; the DNA was used to work out D and trimming. This table holds some 120,000 clones, 55% to 70% found once. This sequence originates from a woman in her 70s with acute or convalescent COVID-19. The sample consisted of peripheral blood.

CDR3 nucleotide sequence: TGTGCCAGCAGTTTAGAAGCGGGAGGGCCGATAAAGGAGCAGTTCTTC. The encoded protein is CASSLEAGGPIKEQFF. The chain uses TRBV27 and TRBJ2-1; TRBD2 matches at 10 bases. The V gene's germline CDR1 is MNHEY and CDR2 SMNVEV (reference sequence). V lost 2 bases and J lost 10; bases outside the gene matches: 11. CDR3 length: 16 amino acids.